This paragraph covers one T cell receptor beta chain sequence. Its antigen is unknown. This specimen belongs to a study of T cell repertoires in cytomegalovirus infection. As for the study in general: Signatures in public TCR beta sequences pointed to both CMV infection and matching HLA type.

The germline gives CDR1 SGHRS, CDR2 YFSETQ. The V and J ends lost 2 bases and 5 bases respectively, with 10 bases between them. This CDR3 comprises 13 residues. Study-level findings and limits: Dominating the ex vivo response were HLA-C-restricted CMV-specific TCR beta clonotypes. Using cumulative public TCR beta family frequency, the authors identified those who carried CMV together with the relevant HLA.

MiXCR, applied by TCRdb to the reads, yields one record per CDR3 protein. The sample consists of just under 550,000 distinct CDR3 sequences, around 27% of them appearing once. The chain carries TRBV5-1 and TRBJ2-5; maybe TRBD2 (5 bases). The sequencing sample was made of PBMCs. This clonotype originated in a human donor in good health (CMV status not recorded). Some clones in this sample may be carry-over from other donors' samples. The chain's CDR3 is CASSFEGIETQYF. The CDR3 DNA sequence: TGCGCCAGCAGCTTTGAGGGCATCGAGACCCAGTACTTC. Combining the CDR3 with reference TRBV5-1 and TRBJ2-5 gives the whole variable domain KAGVTQTPRYLIKTRGQQVTLSCSPISGHRSVSWYQQTPGQGLQFLFEYFSETQRNKGNFPGRFSGRQFSNSRSEMNVSTLELGDSALYLCASSFEGIETQYFGPGTRLLVL.